This is a list of T cell receptor beta chains from one sample in a study of T cell responses to AZD1222 COVID-19 vaccine. Using immunoSEQ multiplex PCR, the repertoire was profiled, and TCRdb retains in-frame clones only, with some absent. The sample lists around 60,000 clones, about four fifths occurring once. Source: peripheral blood, taken 28 days after the second AZD1222 dose. The receptors stem from an adult who received the AZD1222 COVID-19 vaccine. Both conserved end residues are part of each CDR3. A D gene is named only where the DNA matches it firmly. Not every row has a clone size; where given, it reads once, few, many or a size class.

j_gene,d_gene,v_gene,abundance,CDR3nt,CDR3aa
TRBJ1-5,.,TRBV29-1,.,TGCAGCGCCTCTGGGGCAGACAATCAGCCCCAGCATTTT,CSASGADNQPQHF
TRBJ1-2,.,TRBV28,few,TGTGCCAGCAGCTCTGGCCAGCTCTATGGCTACACCTTC,CASSSGQLYGYTF
TRBJ2-2,TRBD2,TRBV10-3,.,TGTGCCATCAGACTAGCGGGAGGGAACACCGGGGAGCTGTTTTTT,CAIRLAGGNTGELFF
TRBJ1-2,TRBD1,TRBV19,.,TGTGCCAGTACTATCGGACAGGGTCACGGCTACACCTTC,CASTIGQGHGYTF
TRBJ2-2,.,TRBV27,.,TGTGCCAGCAGTCCCGAGGGACTTTATCTAACCGGGGAGCTGTTTTTT,CASSPEGLYLTGELFF
TRBJ1-5,.,TRBV7-8,.,TGTGCCAGCAGCGCGAGTAGAGTTTCATATCAGCCCCAGCATTTT,CASSASRVSYQPQHF
TRBJ2-1,.,TRBV5-1,.,TGCGCCAGCAGCGGGGCGATTACGGTATCCTACAATGAGCAGTTCTTC,CASSGAITVSYNEQFF
TRBJ2-2,.,TRBV7-2,.,TGTGCCAGCAGCTTAGGACTGGACACCGGGGAGCTGTTTTTT,CASSLGLDTGELFF
TRBJ2-3,TRBD2,TRBV5-1,few,TGCGCCAGTACCAGGATTGGGGGGACTACCTCAGATACGCAGTATTTT,CASTRIGGTTSDTQYF
TRBJ1-1,.,TRBV6-2/TRBV6-3,.,TGTGCCAGCAGTTATCAGAGGAACACTGAAGCTTTCTTT,CASSYQRNTEAFF
TRBJ1-5,TRBD1,TRBV6-5,.,TGTGCCAGCAGTTCCATAAACAGGGGGCGCGATCAGCCCCAGCATTTT,CASSSINRGRDQPQHF
TRBJ2-3,TRBD2,TRBV5-4,.,TGTGCCAGCAGCTTGGAGAGCGGGAGGGCGAAAGATACGCAGTATTTT,CASSLESGRAKDTQYF
TRBJ2-7,.,TRBV6-5,.,TGTGCCAGCAGTTACCCGGGGAGGATGAACGAGCAGTACTTC,CASSYPGRMNEQYF
TRBJ1-1,.,TRBV7-9,.,TGTGCCAGCAGCTTAGTTAGTAGTGAAGCTTTCTTT,CASSLVSSEAFF
TRBJ2-7,TRBD2,TRBV3-1/TRBV3-2,.,TGTGCCAGCAGCCACTCGCGACTAGCGGGCGCTACCTACGAGCAGTACTTC,CASSHSRLAGATYEQYF